The rows below give T cell receptor beta chains drawn from one sample of a study of shared clonotypes between healthy human individuals. This table comes from immunoSEQ multiplex PCR, and its TCRdb copy is limited to in-frame clones, with some not included. This table has about 2.1 million clones, roughly 93% appearing once. Sequenced sample: naive CD8+ T cells from PBMCs. The receptor source for this set is a man aged 18 to 29 in good health. Some clones in this sample may be carry-over from other donors' samples. CDR3s include the opening cysteine and the closing phenylalanine or tryptophan. The D gene is left open where the match is weak. Expanded clones get a size class; other rows say once, few or many, or leave the size out.

j_gene: TRBJ1-5
v_gene: TRBV6-5
d_gene: -
abundance: -
CDR3nt: TGTGCCAGCAGACCCGGACGGGAGATCAATCAGCCCCAGCATTTT
CDR3aa: CASRPGREINQPQHF

j_gene: TRBJ1-4
v_gene: TRBV9
d_gene: -
abundance: once
CDR3nt: TGTGCCAGCAGCCCCGGGGGGGGTCAGAATGAAAAACTGTTTTTT
CDR3aa: CASSPGGGQNEKLFF

j_gene: TRBJ2-7
v_gene: TRBV2
d_gene: -
abundance: -
CDR3nt: TGTGCCAGCAGTGGGGCAGGGCCAACCTACGAGCAGTACTTC
CDR3aa: CASSGAGPTYEQYF

j_gene: TRBJ2-5
v_gene: TRBV23-1
d_gene: TRBD1
abundance: -
CDR3nt: TGCGCCAGCAGCCCCGGGACAGGGTCGATAGCGGAGACCCAGTACTTC
CDR3aa: CASSPGTGSIAETQYF

j_gene: TRBJ1-1
v_gene: TRBV27
d_gene: TRBD1
abundance: -
CDR3nt: TGTGCCAGCAGTTCCATGGACAGGGACACTGAAGCTTTCTTT
CDR3aa: CASSSMDRDTEAFF

j_gene: TRBJ1-2
v_gene: TRBV27
d_gene: -
abundance: -
CDR3nt: TGTGCCAGCTCACCTCGAGTGTACTATGGCTACACCTTC
CDR3aa: CASSPRVYYGYTF

j_gene: TRBJ1-2
v_gene: TRBV9
d_gene: -
abundance: once
CDR3nt: TGTGCCAGCAGCGTAGACTGGGTGGGCTATGGCTACACCTTC
CDR3aa: CASSVDWVGYGYTF

j_gene: TRBJ1-2
v_gene: TRBV5-1
d_gene: -
abundance: -
CDR3nt: TGCGCCAGCAGCTTGGACGCGGGTTTAGGGGTTTATGGCTACACCTTC
CDR3aa: CASSLDAGLGVYGYTF

j_gene: TRBJ2-1
v_gene: TRBV10-3
d_gene: TRBD2
abundance: -
CDR3nt: TGTGCCATCAGTGGGGGGGTAGCGGGAGGCAATGAGCAGTTCTTC
CDR3aa: CAISGGVAGGNEQFF

j_gene: TRBJ2-1
v_gene: TRBV7-9
d_gene: -
abundance: -
CDR3nt: TGTGCCGGGCAAAATACCTACAATGAGCAGTTCTTC
CDR3aa: CAGQNTYNEQFF

j_gene: TRBJ2-7
v_gene: TRBV28
d_gene: TRBD2
abundance: -
CDR3nt: TGTGCCGCAGGGAGGGCGGGAGAGGCTTACGAGCAGTACTTC
CDR3aa: CAAGRAGEAYEQYF

j_gene: TRBJ1-3
v_gene: TRBV29-1
d_gene: -
abundance: few
CDR3nt: TGCAGCGTCGCCAATGGAAACACCATATATTTT
CDR3aa: CSVANGNTIYF

j_gene: TRBJ2-7
v_gene: TRBV5-1
d_gene: -
abundance: -
CDR3nt: TGCGCCAGCAGCTTGGAAGACAGACCCTCCTACGAGCAGTACTTC
CDR3aa: CASSLEDRPSYEQYF

j_gene: TRBJ2-7
v_gene: TRBV5-5
d_gene: -
abundance: -
CDR3nt: TGTGCCAGCACCGAGATGGGAACCATCTCCTACGAGCAGTACTTC
CDR3aa: CASTEMGTISYEQYF

j_gene: TRBJ2-1
v_gene: TRBV7-9
d_gene: -
abundance: -
CDR3nt: TGTGCCAGCAGCTCGACCGGGACCCCAGATTTCTTC
CDR3aa: CASSSTGTPDFF